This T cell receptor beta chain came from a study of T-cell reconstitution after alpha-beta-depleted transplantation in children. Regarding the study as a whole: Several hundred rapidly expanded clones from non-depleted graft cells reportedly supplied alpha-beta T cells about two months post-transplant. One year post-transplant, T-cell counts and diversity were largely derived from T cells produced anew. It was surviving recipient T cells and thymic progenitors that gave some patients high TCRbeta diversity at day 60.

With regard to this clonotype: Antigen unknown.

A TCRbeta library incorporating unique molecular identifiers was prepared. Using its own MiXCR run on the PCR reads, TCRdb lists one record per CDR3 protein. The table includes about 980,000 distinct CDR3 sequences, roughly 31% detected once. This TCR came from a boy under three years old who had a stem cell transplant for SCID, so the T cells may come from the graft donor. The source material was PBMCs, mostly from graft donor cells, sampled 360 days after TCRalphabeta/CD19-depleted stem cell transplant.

CDR3: CASSQDRSRLAGNYEQYF. The DNA of the CDR3 is TGCGCCAGCAGCCAAGATAGGTCCAGACTAGCGGGGAACTACGAGCAGTACTTC. This sequence joins TRBV4-1 and TRBJ2-7, with 11 bases lining up with TRBD2. J was trimmed by 3 bases and V by 0 bases; bases with no gene match: 10. The CDR3 is 18 amino acids. Per germline, CDR1 MGHRA and CDR2 YSYEKL.